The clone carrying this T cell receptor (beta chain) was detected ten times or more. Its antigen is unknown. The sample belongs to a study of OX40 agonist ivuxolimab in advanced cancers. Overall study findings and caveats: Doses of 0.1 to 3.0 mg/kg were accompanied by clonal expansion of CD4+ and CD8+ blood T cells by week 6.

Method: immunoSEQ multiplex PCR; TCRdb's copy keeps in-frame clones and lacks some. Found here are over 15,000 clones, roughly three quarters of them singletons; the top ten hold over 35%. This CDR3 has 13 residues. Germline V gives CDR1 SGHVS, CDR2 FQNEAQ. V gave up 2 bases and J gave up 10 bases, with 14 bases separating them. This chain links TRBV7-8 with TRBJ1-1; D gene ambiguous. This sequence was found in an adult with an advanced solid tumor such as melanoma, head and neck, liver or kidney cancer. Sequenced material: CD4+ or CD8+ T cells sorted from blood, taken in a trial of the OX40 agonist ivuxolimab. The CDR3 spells CASSLKSKSIAFF. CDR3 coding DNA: TGTGCCAGCAGCTTAAAGTCTAAATCTATAGCTTTCTTT.